This TCR beta chain came from a study of Graves' ophthalmopathy and Graves' hyperthyroidism. This clonotype was observed many times. Amplified TCR beta CDR3 regions were obtained using RNA transcripts as template. An opening RT-PCR round employed HTBI primers and preceded a second-round multiplex PCR. MiXCR, applied by TCRdb to the multiplex PCR reads, yields one record per CDR3 protein. The sample holds about 340,000 distinct CDR3 sequences, 17% seen once. Trimming cost V 7 bases and J 1 base, with 10 bases left between them. Germline CDR1 SGHTA, CDR2 FQGNSA. The CDR3 has 14 amino acids. The sample taken for sequencing was peripheral blood. This sequence originates from an adult man with Graves' ophthalmopathy. V is TRBV7-2 and J is TRBJ2-2; D uncertain. CDR3 amino acids: CASTIKRNTGELFF. Here the CDR3 DNA reads TGTGCCAGCACCATCAAGCGGAACACCGGGGAGCTGTTTTTT.